The 25 T cell receptor beta chains below come from one sample, sequenced in a study of response to subunit inactivated influenza vaccine. TCRdb re-derived calls from the RT-PCR reads in MiXCR, one entry per CDR3 protein. Seen here are 500,000 to 650,000 distinct CDR3 sequences, 6.5% to 8% observed once, and the top ten hold roughly 13%. Specimen: PBMCs from blood, collected about 24 months after vaccination. The receptors shown here come from a man aged 50 to 69 who received an inactivated influenza vaccine.

This clonotype was seen ten or more times. V is TRBV29-1 and J is TRBJ2-5, with D tentatively TRBD2 (5 bases). V was shortened by 5 bases and J by 1 base, with 8 bases between the two germline ends. The CDR3 is made up of 12 amino acids. In germline, CDR1 is SQVTM, CDR2 ANQGSEA. The CDR3: CSVLDFQETQYF. CDR3 sequence (DNA): TGCAGCGTTTTGGACTTCCAAGAGACCCAGTACTTC. The full variable domain, completed using reference TRBV29-1 and TRBJ2-5, is SAVISQKPSRDICQRGTSLTIQCQVDSQVTMMFWYRQQPGQSLTLIATANQGSEATYESGFVIDKFPISRPNLTFSTLTVSNMSPEDSSIYLCSVLDFQETQYFGPGTRLLVL.

This chain connects TRBV3-1 to TRBJ2-7, with 7 bases lining up with TRBD1. This CDR3 is built from 13 residues. Germline assignment: CDR1 LGHDT and CDR2 YNNKEL (reference sequence). V was clipped by 6 bases and J by 9 bases; unmatched bases: 11. Here the CDR3 DNA reads TGTGCCAGCAGACAATCGGAAAGGGACAGGCAGTACTTC. It encodes CASRQSERDRQYF.

In its sample, this clonotype was seen a few times. The chain has TRBV25-1 and TRBJ1-2; TRBD1 might be the D (6 bases). Trimming removed 3 bases at V and 5 bases at J, with 10 bases between. Looked up from germline, CDR1 is MGHDK and CDR2 is SYGVNS. There are 13 residues in the CDR3. The CDR3 here is CASSEPGEYGYTF. The CDR3 DNA is TGTGCCAGCAGTGAGCCAGGGGAGTATGGCTACACCTTC.

This rearrangement joins TRBV12-3 or TRBV12-4 to TRBJ2-5; a weak D match, TRBD2 (6 bases). This CDR3 contains 15 residues. V dropped 3 bases and J dropped 2 bases, with 13 bases sitting between them. The CDR3 spells CASSFSGDTQETQYF. CDR3 DNA: TGTGCCAGCAGTTTTAGCGGAGATACACAAGAGACCCAGTACTTC.

This clonotype showed up many times. The V gene is TRBV12-3 or TRBV12-4, the J gene TRBJ2-1; 8 bases align to TRBD2. J gave up 4 bases and V 5 bases, and 10 bases lay outside the gene matches. The CDR3 has 16 residues. CDR3 sequence reads: CASSPRILAGYNEQFF. CDR3 nucleotide sequence: TGTGCCAGCAGTCCTCGGATATTAGCGGGGTACAATGAGCAGTTCTTC.

The J gene is TRBJ2-3, the V gene TRBV6-2 or TRBV6-3; D uncertain. In germline, CDR1 is MNHEY, CDR2 SVGEGT. This CDR3 spans 13 amino acids. Trimming stripped 0 bases from V and 2 bases from J, with 3 bases between. DNA for the CDR3: TGTGCCAGCAGTTACTCGATCACAGATACGCAGTATTTT. Protein sequence: CASSYSITDTQYF.

The chain combines TRBV24-1 with TRBJ2-2; perhaps TRBD2 as D (6 bases). Trimming pared 6 bases from V and 2 bases from J, leaving 15 bases between. The CDR3 runs 16 residues. Per germline, CDR1 KGHDR and CDR2 SFDVKD. CDR3 sequence (DNA): TGTGCCACCAGTACGACTAGTCAGGTTAACACCGGGGAGCTGTTTTTT. It encodes CATSTTSQVNTGELFF.

This clonotype was seen more than once but under ten times. The chain joins TRBV2 to TRBJ2-3; the match to TRBD2 covers 12 bases. V was pared by 5 bases and J by 8 bases, with 11 bases of the junction left unmatched. Germline V lookup: CDR1 SNHLY, CDR2 FYNNEI. This CDR3 comprises 16 residues. The CDR3 loop reads CASSPRLAGEYVTQYF. The CDR3 DNA sequence: TGTGCCAGCAGTCCAAGACTAGCGGGAGAATATGTTACGCAGTATTTT.

This clonotype was seen repeatedly, ten times or more. The chain has TRBV4-2 and TRBJ1-5; a possible D gene is TRBD1 (6 bases). Between the trimmed V and J ends, which lost 8 bases and 1 base, there was a span of 15 bases. The CDR3 runs 15 residues. The germline V gene has CDR1 LGHNA and CDR2 YNFKEQ. The CDR3 spells CASAQAQGSNQPQHF. CDR3 DNA sequence: TGTGCCAGCGCTCAAGCGCAGGGGAGCAATCAGCCCCAGCATTTT.

This chain links TRBV5-5 with TRBJ2-7, with D perhaps matching TRBD1 (5 bases). Germline CDR1 reads SGHKS; CDR2 reads YYEKEE (reference sequence). Trimming cost V 0 bases and J 1 base, with 11 bases left between them. This CDR3 contains 15 residues. In DNA, the CDR3 is TGTGCCAGCAGCTTGGGACAGACAAAATCCTACGAGCAGTACTTC. It translates to CASSLGQTKSYEQYF.

By frequency in the sample, this clonotype is medium-sized (0.01 to 0.1%). The chain employs TRBV7-2 and TRBJ2-7; 10 nucleotides agree with TRBD2. This CDR3 has 16 amino acids. Trimming took 1 base from V and 3 from J; bases not matched to a gene: 6. Germline CDR1 reads SGHTA; CDR2 reads FQGNSA. CDR3 nucleotides: TGTGCCAGCAGCTTAGTGATGCTAGCGGGAGTCTACGAGCAGTACTTC. Translation gives CASSLVMLAGVYEQYF.

The gene calls are TRBV11-3 and TRBJ2-1; 11 positions agree with TRBD2. The CDR3 runs to 16 residues. Germline V lookup: CDR1 SGHNT, CDR2 YENEEA. The junction had 5 bases not matched to a gene; V was cut back by 2 bases and J by 5 bases. The CDR3 sequence: CASSLSGLAGNNEQFF. For the CDR3, the DNA is TGTGCCAGCAGCTTATCAGGACTAGCGGGTAACAATGAGCAGTTCTTC.

This chain connects TRBV3-1 to TRBJ2-3; 7 nucleotides agree with TRBD1. The junction had 6 bases not matched to a gene; V was cut back by 6 bases and J by 3 bases. Germline lookup yields CDR1 LGHDT and CDR2 YNNKEL (reference sequence). The CDR3 runs to 14 residues. CDR3 DNA sequence: TGTGCCAGCAGTCATACAGGGGCAACAGATACGCAGTATTTT. This codes for CASSHTGATDTQYF.

This clonotype was counted at least ten times. This chain links TRBV11-2 with TRBJ2-7, with D unresolved. There are 14 residues in the CDR3. CDR1 is SGHAT, CDR2 FQNNGV, per germline. Trimming removed 2 bases at V and 4 bases at J, with 12 bases between. CDR3 in DNA: TGTGCCAGCAGCTTACGGTTCAGTACTTACGAGCAGTACTTC. Its protein product is CASSLRFSTYEQYF.

This clonotype was seen only a few times. This chain links TRBV6-1 with TRBJ2-7; D is possibly TRBD2 (5 bases). In germline, CDR1 is MNHNS, CDR2 SASEGT. V lost 11 bases, J lost 2 bases, and 16 bases lay in between. There are 13 residues in the CDR3. In nucleotides, the CDR3 is TGTGCCGTTAACCGGGAAACCCCCTACGAGCAGTACTTC. Its translation: CAVNRETPYEQYF.

V is TRBV4-2 and J is TRBJ2-3; TRBD2 matches at 8 bases. V was clipped by 2 bases and J by 6 bases; unmatched bases: 7. CDR1 is LGHNA, CDR2 YNFKEQ, per germline. There are 15 residues in the CDR3. The CDR3 here is CASSQRSGGGDTQYF. The CDR3 nucleotides read TGTGCCAGCAGCCAACGGTCGGGAGGGGGTGATACGCAGTATTTT.

The J gene is TRBJ1-1, the V gene TRBV10-1; 8 bases fit TRBD1. The CDR3 loop spans 14 amino acids. Trimming took 0 bases from V and 3 from J; bases not matched to a gene: 0. Germline-derived CDR1 and CDR2 are WNHNN and SYGVQD (reference sequence). DNA for the CDR3: TGCGCCAGCAGTGAGTCGACAGGGGACACTGAAGCTTTCTTT. Translation gives CASSESTGDTEAFF.

This clonotype was counted many times. The CDR3: CSARRGTGGNEQYF. As DNA, the CDR3 is TGCAGTGCTAGGCGGGGCACAGGGGGCAACGAGCAGTACTTC. The chain uses TRBV20-1 and TRBJ2-7; 9 nucleotides match TRBD1. V lost 3 bases to trimming and J lost 5 bases; unmatched junction nucleotides: 8. This CDR3 has 14 residues. Germline loops: CDR1 DFQATT, CDR2 SNEGSKA (reference sequence).

A note on this clonotype: Given a much more abundant clone one base away, this may be a read error. The chain couples TRBV5-1 to TRBJ2-3; no clear D gene. Germline CDR1 SGHRS, CDR2 YFSETQ. This CDR3 spans 14 amino acids. V gave up 4 bases and J gave up 2 bases, with 11 bases separating them. CDR3 nucleotide sequence: TGCGCCAGCAGCAACGATCAACCCACAGATACGCAGTATTTT. It translates to CASSNDQPTDTQYF.

This clonotype was seen many times. J is TRBJ2-3 and V is TRBV14; D not resolved. The CDR3 loop spans 15 amino acids. Germline CDR1 reads SGHDN; CDR2 reads FVKESK. Deletions cut 4 bases from V and 0 bases from J, with 11 bases between. CDR3 nucleotide sequence: TGTGCCAGCAGCCCTCACCACTATAGCACAGATACGCAGTATTTT. Protein product: CASSPHHYSTDTQYF.

Only one count was recorded for this clonotype. The J gene is TRBJ2-3, the V gene TRBV5-1, with TRBD1 as a possible D gene (5 bases). Germline loops: CDR1 SGHRS, CDR2 YFSETQ. CDR3 length: 16 amino acids. Trimming took off 1 base at V and 4 bases at J, with 16 bases between the two ends. CDR3: CASSLTGRARADTQYF. The DNA for the CDR3 is TGCGCCAGCAGCTTGACGGGCAGGGCGCGTGCAGATACGCAGTATTTT.

This clonotype has just a few counts. The chain couples TRBV4-2 to TRBJ2-5; the match to TRBD2 covers 14 bases. The CDR3 runs 17 residues. V was clipped by 1 base and J by 3 bases; unmatched bases: 4. Germline CDR1 is LGHNA and CDR2 is YNFKEQ. The CDR3 protein is CASSQGATSGREETQYF. The CDR3 bases are TGTGCCAGCAGCCAAGGAGCGACTAGCGGGAGGGAAGAGACCCAGTACTTC.

The V and J genes are TRBV20-1 and TRBJ2-7; TRBD2 matches at 11 bases. Per germline, CDR1 DFQATT and CDR2 SNEGSKA (reference sequence). Germline trimming cut 2 bases from V and 4 bases from J; bases unmatched to any gene: 10. The CDR3 length is 16 residues. CDR3 residues: CSARRGPGLAVYEQYF. The CDR3 bases are TGCAGTGCTAGAAGGGGTCCGGGACTAGCGGTATACGAGCAGTACTTC.

This sequence joins TRBV10-1 and TRBJ2-2; no clear D. CDR3 size: 12 residues. Germline values: CDR1 WNHNN, CDR2 SYGVQD (reference sequence). Trimming pared 7 bases from V and 8 bases from J, leaving 11 bases between. The CDR3 region has the DNA TGCGCCAGCATGAGGAAGTCAGGGGAGCTGTTTTTT. Residues: CASMRKSGELFF.

The chain couples TRBV5-1 to TRBJ2-1, with 8 bases identical to TRBD2. The germline gives CDR1 SGHRS, CDR2 YFSETQ. With 4 bases clipped from V and 5 bases from J, the junction kept 5 bases outside the gene matches. The CDR3 sequence is 14 residues long. Here the CDR3 DNA reads TGCGCCAGCAGCCTACCGGGGGGGAACAATGAGCAGTTCTTC. Translation gives CASSLPGGNNEQFF.